This TCR beta chain was identified during a study of T-cell reconstitution after alpha-beta-depleted transplantation in children. Study outcomes and limitations: Surviving recipient T cells and thymic progenitors produced the high day-60 TCRbeta diversity seen in some patients. A year had passed since transplant, and T-cell counts and diversity by then came mostly from newly produced T cells. Several hundred rapidly expanded clones from non-depleted graft cells reportedly supplied alpha-beta T cells about two months post-transplant.

The sample holds a few counts of this clonotype. Antigen specificity is unknown. Preparation of the TCRbeta library was carried out with unique molecular identifiers. In TCRdb, the PCR reads were re-called with MiXCR into one record per CDR3 protein. Altogether about 290,000 distinct CDR3 sequences are present, just over 7.5% being singletons, with the ten largest covering over 7.5%. With 0 bases clipped from V and 3 bases from J, the junction kept 5 bases outside the gene matches. Germline assignment: CDR1 MNHEY and CDR2 SMNVEV (reference sequence). This CDR3 region has 16 residues. The input for sequencing was peripheral blood, taken 360 days after TCRalphabeta/CD19-depleted stem cell transplant. The TCR originated in a female patient aged 2-15 years who had a stem cell transplant for Fanconi anemia, so the T cells may come from the graft donor. V is TRBV27 and J is TRBJ2-7; 10 bases align to TRBD2. The CDR3 loop is CASSLSPGTSVYEQYF. CDR3 DNA sequence: TGTGCCAGCAGTTTATCGCCCGGGACTAGCGTCTACGAGCAGTACTTC.